This T cell receptor beta chain was identified in a study of blood T cells in healthy people across ages (dated by TCRdb to about 2015). As for the study more broadly: In model experiments, template switching captured roughly one uniquely barcoded TCR beta cDNA molecule for every two T cells. To avoid experimental bias, donors of different ages were distributed randomly across sequencing lanes. Using the same blood draw, the study looked at two additional independent replicas of 1 million unique cDNA reads for two donors, one aged 18 to 30 and the other aged 80 or older. Using deep sequencing normalized with unique cDNA molecular identifiers, the study measured how TCR beta repertoire diversity changes with age. Four age groups were formed from the donors: young (average 16 years), middle-aged (just under 40), aged (approximately 60) and long-lived (around 82). What the research found in general, with its limitations: Because profiling used bulk unsorted PBMCs, naive and antigen-experienced compartments could not be compared conclusively. Donor CMV infection status was unknown, potentially confounding age-related changes in expanded clonotypes. As age increased, observed TCR beta diversity per million T cells dropped in a roughly linear way, and a significant reduction was already evident by age 40. There was a strong correlation between observed TCR beta diversity and the percentage of naive T cells measured by flow cytometry. Total diversity estimates from one million sequenced T cells were considered lower bounds and underestimates. The long-lived group showed more naive CD4+ T cells, fewer expanded clones and increased TCR diversity than the aged group, suggesting age selection.

The donors were 40 or so Caucasian individuals from Russia, aged roughly 6 to 90 years, who were systemically healthy. Each donor gave ten milliliters of peripheral blood, drawn into EDTA-treated Vacutainer tubes. PBMCs were isolated by Ficoll-Paque density-gradient centrifugation, with at least 6.5 million obtained per sample. Total RNA was extracted from PBMCs with Trizol reagent, with at least 5 micrograms obtained per sample. For every donor, an aliquot of PBMCs went through flow cytometry to measure the percentages of naive CD45RAhigh/CD27high T cells. On this clonotype itself: Its antigen has not been determined. There are no base qualities to consult, and no much larger clone falls within one base.

The germline V gene specifies LGHNA as CDR1 and YSLEER as CDR2. From the cysteine up to the phenylalanine, the CDR3 has a length of 14 residues. Only CDR3 DNA is held: 42 bases, read in frame from base 1. V loses 1 base of germline sequence and J loses 9 bases, and the interval between the two ends is 14 bases. The method was 5' RACE. The listed sequencing device is Illumina HiSeq 2500. A second 7 to 11 cycle PCR used a sample-barcoded 5' primer and a J-beta primer mix. Each TCR beta cDNA molecule received a unique molecular identifier from a template-switch 5' adaptor carrying 12 random nucleotides. Each sample yielded at least 2.5 million CDR3-containing paired-end reads. The Mint cDNA synthesis kit, primed by a TRBC-specific oligonucleotide, was used to synthesize first-strand cDNA from all RNA. After uracil-DNA glycosylase treatment, a first 18-cycle PCR used universal primers M1SS and BC2_uni_R on all cDNA. From the authors' description of their analysis: For normalization, 1 million high-quality reads, each with a distinct molecular identifier, were randomly selected from each sample. Instead of being binned into consensus sequences, reads that shared molecular identifiers were thrown out. CDR3 identification, clonotype clustering and error correction used MiTCR with a Q25 quality threshold and the strictest error-elimination algorithm. Lower-bound total TCR beta diversity was estimated with a nonparametric unseen species model using Euler transformation. TCRdb reprocessing: public reads trimmed at Q25 with fastp, clones called with MiXCR, in-frame beta chains kept. Rows with a matching CDR3 protein are joined into one entry that keeps the most common DNA and genes. For this entry, the V and J calls and clone size follow TCRdb and not the study's own pipeline. For this sample there are roughly 1.4 million distinct CDR3 sequences; approximately 59% appear just once. The ten largest make up approximately 7% of the sample.

The receptor's source is a young man in good health. Sequencing input: blood. The rearrangement combines TRBV4-3 with TRBJ2-3; no D gene is confidently identified. The DNA is TGCGCCAGCAGCCAAGCCCTGGAACGAGGCACGCAGTATTTT. It translates to CASSQALERGTQYF.